Following are 28 T cell receptor beta chains from one sample sequenced in a study of cytotoxic CD8 clonotypes in ibrutinib-treated CLL. TCRdb's copy holds only in-frame clones and misses some; the assay was immunoSEQ multiplex PCR. Among 140,000 to 150,000 clones listed, about 76% were seen once. The material was PBMCs, obtained after 24 months of ibrutinib treatment. These TCRs come from a human donor with chronic lymphocytic leukemia.

Regarding this clone: Other DNA variants within this sample encode the same CDR3. This chain links TRBV5-1 with TRBJ1-1; 7 nucleotides agree with TRBD1. The CDR3 covers 13 residues. V dropped 4 bases and J dropped 3; count of bases not matched to a gene: 3. Germline assignment: CDR1 SGHRS and CDR2 YFSETQ. CDR3 sequence: CASSLQGDTEAFF. Here the CDR3 DNA reads TGCGCCAGCAGCCTGCAGGGGGACACTGAAGCTTTCTTT.

The chain uses TRBV15 and TRBJ2-3; D gene uncertain. CDR3 length: 14 amino acids. Germline V CDR1 and CDR2: LNHNV, YYDKDF (reference sequence). Trimming stripped 1 base from V and 0 bases from J, with 5 bases between. CDR3 protein: CATSRGLSTDTQYF. For the CDR3, the DNA is TGTGCCACCAGCAGAGGGCTAAGCACAGATACGCAGTATTTT.

The chain is built from TRBV10-3 and TRBJ1-4; D is ambiguous. Per the germline V gene, CDR1 is ENHRY and CDR2 is SYGVKD. Trimming cost V 5 bases and J 0 bases, with 7 bases left between them. The CDR3 is 14 residues long. The CDR3 region has the DNA TGTGCCATCAGTCCCGACACAACTAATGAAAAACTGTTTTTT. Amino acids: CAISPDTTNEKLFF.

As for this clone: The sample carries other DNA sequences with the same CDR3. V usage is TRBV10-3 and J usage is TRBJ2-7; tentatively, D is TRBD2 (5 bases). The CDR3 extends over 12 amino acids. Trimming cost V 3 bases and J 3 bases, with 6 bases left between them. Germline V gene data show CDR1 as ENHRY and CDR2 as SYGVKD. CDR3 protein: CAISDRGYEQYF. As DNA, the CDR3 is TGTGCCATCAGTGATCGGGGCTACGAGCAGTACTTC.

The chain combines TRBV4-3 with TRBJ2-6; no firm D call. V lost 4 bases to trimming and J lost 2 bases, with 6 bases between them. Germline CDR1 reads LGHNA; CDR2 reads YSLEER. The CDR3 contains 14 residues. The CDR3 spells CASSRVAGANVLTF. The CDR3 DNA is TGCGCCAGCAGCCGTGTGGCTGGGGCCAACGTCCTGACTTTC.

The chain links TRBV30 to TRBJ1-2; D call uncertain. The V end lost 4 bases, the J end lost 1 base, and 7 bases lay between the germline ends. CDR1 GTSNPN and CDR2 SVGIG come from the germline V gene (reference sequence). This CDR3 has 12 amino acids. In nucleotides, the CDR3 is TGTGCCTGGACACCATATAACTATGGCTACACCTTC. This gives the protein CAWTPYNYGYTF.

The CDR3 here is CASSSTSGSPYEQYF. CDR3 nucleotide sequence: TGTGCCAGCAGTTCGACTAGCGGGAGCCCCTACGAGCAGTACTTC. The V and J genes are TRBV28 and TRBJ2-7; 12 nucleotides agree with TRBD2. There are 15 residues in the CDR3. V gave up 4 bases and J gave up 2 bases; unmatched junction bases: 3. Germline CDR1 MDHEN, CDR2 SYDVKM.

In regard to this clone: The sample has other DNA sequences that encode this CDR3 too. This chain joins TRBV6-5 and TRBJ2-7, with a tentative D call TRBD2 (6 bases). Trimming pared 0 bases from V and 2 bases from J, leaving 11 bases between. The CDR3 covers 15 residues. Germline V gives CDR1 MNHEY, CDR2 SVGAGI. DNA for the CDR3: TGTGCCAGCAGTTACTCGGGGGGTACCCCCTACGAGCAGTACTTC. Its translation is CASSYSGGTPYEQYF.

The J gene is TRBJ1-6, the V gene TRBV5-8; no firm D call. CDR1 is SGHTS, CDR2 YDEGEE, per germline. V was cut by 0 bases and J by 7 bases, with 14 bases left in between. The CDR3 consists of 16 residues. The CDR3 nucleotides are TGTGCCAGCAGCTTGGTCCCGGGGATCCTAAATTCACCCCTCCACTTT. Residues: CASSLVPGILNSPLHF.

The V call is TRBV5-1, the J call TRBJ2-3; D is undetermined. V lost 0 bases to trimming and J lost 0 bases, with 11 bases between them. The CDR3 length is 16 residues. Germline V gene sequence: CDR1 SGHRS, CDR2 YFSETQ. CDR3 in DNA: TGCGCCAGCAGCTTGGTGGGCGGTGGTAGCACAGATACGCAGTATTTT. This encodes CASSLVGGGSTDTQYF.

The rearrangement joins TRBV7-8 to TRBJ2-5; D gene unclear. Germline-derived CDR1 and CDR2 are SGHVS and FQNEAQ. The CDR3 is 14 amino acids. Trimming removed 3 bases from V and 5 bases from J, with 13 bases in between. This CDR3 reads CASSFKPSAETQYF. The CDR3 DNA is TGTGCCAGCAGCTTTAAGCCGTCCGCGGAGACCCAGTACTTC.

The chain couples TRBV6-5 to TRBJ1-5; possible D gene TRBD1, 5 bases. The CDR3 contains 13 residues. The V end was cut by 4 bases, the J end by 7 bases, with 11 bases between. CDR1 and CDR2 (germline): MNHEY, SVGAGI. CDR3 protein: CASSWDGSQPQHF. In DNA form, the CDR3 reads TGTGCCAGCAGTTGGGACGGATCACAGCCCCAGCATTTT.

This chain links TRBV9 with TRBJ1-3, with 7 bases aligning to TRBD1. There are 13 residues in the CDR3. J was trimmed by 11 bases and V by 0 bases; bases with no gene match: 5. The germline CDR1 and CDR2 sequences are SGDLS and YYNGEE. CDR3 DNA sequence: TGTGCCAGCAGCGTAGGAAGGCAGGGGGCCATATATTTT. It specifies CASSVGRQGAIYF.

This chain uses TRBV6-5 with TRBJ2-1; maybe TRBD1 (6 bases). The CDR3 consists of 15 residues. The V end was cut by 2 bases, the J end by 6 bases, with 14 bases between. The V gene's germline CDR1 is MNHEY and CDR2 SVGAGI. This chain's CDR3 is CASSYTQGRGNEQFF. The CDR3 DNA follows: TGTGCCAGCAGTTACACACAGGGCCGGGGCAATGAGCAGTTCTTC.

This clone was observed a handful of times. The rearrangement uses TRBV7-2 and TRBJ2-3; no clear D. V lost 1 base and J lost 2, with 7 bases in between. The germline V gene has CDR1 SGHTA and CDR2 FQGNSA. CDR3 length: 14 residues. The CDR3 protein is CASSLGWPTDTQYF. The CDR3 coding sequence is TGTGCCAGCAGCTTAGGGTGGCCCACAGATACGCAGTATTTT.

The chain has TRBV6-6 and TRBJ2-2, with D uncertain. The V gene lost 6 bases and the J gene lost 7 bases, with 12 bases spanning the gap. The CDR3 extends over 13 amino acids. Germline CDR1 MNHNY, CDR2 SVGAGI (reference sequence). The CDR3 DNA sequence: TGTGCCAGCAGCGCCACGAGTGGCGGGGAGCTGTTTTTT. Translated, it gives CASSATSGGELFF.

This CDR3 reads CASSLPVGRTQYF. The CDR3 nucleotides read TGTGCCAGCAGTTTACCTGTGGGGCGGACCCAGTACTTC. This chain links TRBV28 with TRBJ2-5; weak D call: TRBD1 (5 bases). In germline, CDR1 is MDHEN, CDR2 SYDVKM. V was shortened by 2 bases and J by 7 bases, with 11 bases between the two germline ends. CDR3 length equals 13 residues.

The CDR3 protein is CASSEGQDYNEQFF. CDR3 DNA sequence: TGTGCCAGCAGCGAAGGACAGGACTACAATGAGCAGTTCTTC. The rearrangement links TRBV7-8 to TRBJ2-1; 7 bases match TRBD1. This CDR3 contains 14 residues. V shed 5 bases, J shed 3 bases, and the junction held 4 bases outside the gene matches. Germline loops: CDR1 SGHVS, CDR2 FQNEAQ. Supplemented by reference TRBV7-8 and TRBJ2-1, the full variable domain reads GAGVSQSPRYKVAKRGQDVALRCDPISGHVSLFWYQQALGQGPEFLTYFQNEAQLDKSGLPSDRFFAERPEGSVSTLKIQRTQQEDSAVYLCASSEGQDYNEQFFGPGTRLTVL.

The chain recombines TRBV4-2 with TRBJ1-1, with D perhaps TRBD1 (5 bases). Per germline, CDR1 LGHNA and CDR2 YNFKEQ. The CDR3 is made up of 13 amino acids. V lost 0 bases to trimming and J lost 8 bases, with 10 bases between them. CDR3 sequence (DNA): TGTGCCAGCAGCCAAGATCGGGGGGAGGAAGCTTTCTTT. Translation: CASSQDRGEEAFF.

This sequence joins TRBV5-1 and TRBJ2-7; 14 bases are shared with TRBD2. Losses at the gene ends were 4 bases for V and 3 bases for J; bases not matched to a gene: 9. Germline V gene data show CDR1 as SGHRS and CDR2 as YFSETQ. CDR3 length: 17 residues. The CDR3 here is CASSRGLAGEKSYEQYF. Here the CDR3 DNA reads TGCGCCAGCAGCCGGGGACTAGCGGGAGAGAAGAGCTACGAGCAGTACTTC. Full variable domain (outside the CDR3, taken from reference TRBV5-1 and TRBJ2-7): KAGVTQTPRYLIKTRGQQVTLSCSPISGHRSVSWYQQTPGQGLQFLFEYFSETQRNKGNFPGRFSGRQFSNSRSEMNVSTLELGDSALYLCASSRGLAGEKSYEQYFGPGTRLTVT.

V and J are TRBV19 and TRBJ1-1; D uncertain. V lost 6 bases and J lost 0, with 17 bases in between. This CDR3 comprises 16 residues. Germline CDR1 LNHDA, CDR2 SQIVND (reference sequence). The CDR3 reads CASRHSVGRVNTEAFF. The CDR3 region has the DNA TGTGCCAGTAGGCATTCGGTCGGCCGGGTGAACACTGAAGCTTTCTTT.

The chain joins TRBV15 to TRBJ1-5, with 7 bases that match TRBD1. The ends lost 0 bases at V and 5 bases at J; junction bases unmatched: 10. There are 17 residues in the CDR3. Germline V gene sequence: CDR1 LNHNV, CDR2 YYDKDF (reference sequence). CDR3 sequence reads: CATSRDQTGRGDQPQHF. The CDR3 DNA is TGTGCCACCAGCAGAGATCAGACAGGGAGGGGGGATCAGCCCCAGCATTTT.

The rearrangement joins TRBV7-8 to TRBJ2-5; D unresolved. The germline V gene encodes CDR1 SGHVS and CDR2 FQNEAQ. The CDR3 extends over 17 amino acids. V lost 1 base to trimming and J lost 4 bases, with 19 bases between them. CDR3 in amino acids: CASSLGPPDADPETQYF. CDR3 bases: TGTGCCAGCAGCTTAGGCCCTCCGGACGCGGACCCAGAGACCCAGTACTTC.

V usage is TRBV4-1 and J usage is TRBJ1-1; D ambiguous. The CDR3 covers 18 residues. V was trimmed by 0 bases and J by 0 bases, leaving 17 bases between them. The germline V gene encodes CDR1 MGHRA and CDR2 YSYEKL. DNA for the CDR3: TGCGCCAGCAGCCAAGATGACCACCCTAACCCTATGAACACTGAAGCTTTCTTT. Its translation: CASSQDDHPNPMNTEAFF.

V and J are TRBV4-2 and TRBJ2-1; D possibly corresponds to TRBD2 (6 bases). CDR1 is LGHNA, CDR2 YNFKEQ, per germline. CDR3 size: 14 residues. V was pared by 4 bases and J by 5 bases, with 12 bases between. The CDR3 spells CASSPQRADNEQFF. DNA for the CDR3: TGTGCCAGCAGCCCCCAGCGGGCCGACAATGAGCAGTTCTTC.

This chain uses TRBV28 with TRBJ1-5; D call uncertain. The CDR3 length is 16 residues. V was cut by 7 bases and J by 0 bases, with 16 bases left in between. Germline V gives CDR1 MDHEN, CDR2 SYDVKM. The CDR3 here is CASTDWAIYSNQPQHF. In DNA form, the CDR3 reads TGTGCCAGCACCGACTGGGCGATTTATAGCAATCAGCCCCAGCATTTT.

This clone has a count of ten or more. The rearrangement uses TRBV7-9 and TRBJ2-7; TRBD1 matches 11 bases. This CDR3 region has 17 residues. J gave up 0 bases and V 5 bases, and 9 bases lay outside the gene matches. The V gene's germline CDR1 is SEHNR and CDR2 FQNEAQ (reference sequence). CDR3 sequence reads: CASSPGWGQGVSYEQYF. CDR3 bases: TGTGCCAGCAGCCCAGGTTGGGGACAGGGGGTCTCCTACGAGCAGTACTTC.

The V call is TRBV6-7, the J call TRBJ1-4, with D perhaps TRBD1 (5 bases). TRBV6-7 is reported as an ORF; its role is uncertain. V gave up 6 bases and J gave up 12 bases, with 14 bases separating them. The CDR3 consists of 12 residues. The DNA of the CDR3 is TGTGCCAGCAGCCACGGGACTCGGGAACTGTTTTTT. It encodes CASSHGTRELFF.